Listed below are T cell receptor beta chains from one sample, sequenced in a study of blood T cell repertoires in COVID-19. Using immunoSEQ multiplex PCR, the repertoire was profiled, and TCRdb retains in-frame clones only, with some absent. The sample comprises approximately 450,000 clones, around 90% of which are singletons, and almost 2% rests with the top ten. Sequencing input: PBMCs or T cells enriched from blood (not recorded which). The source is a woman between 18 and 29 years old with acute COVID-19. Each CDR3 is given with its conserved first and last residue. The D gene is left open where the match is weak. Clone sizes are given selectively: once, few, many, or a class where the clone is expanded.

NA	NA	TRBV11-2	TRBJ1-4	TGTGCCAGCAGCCCCCGACAGGCTAATGAAAAACTGTTTTTT	CASSPRQANEKLFF
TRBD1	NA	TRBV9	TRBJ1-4	TGTGCCAGCAGCCCTTCGCTTGAGACAGGGGGTTCAGGAAAACTGTTTTTT	CASSPSLETGGSGKLFF
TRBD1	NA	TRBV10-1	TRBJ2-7	TGCGCCAGCAGTCCTGGGACAGACTACGAGCAGTACTTC	CASSPGTDYEQYF
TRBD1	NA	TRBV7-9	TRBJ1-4	TGTGCCAGCAGCCGGACAGGGGGCACTAATGAAAAACTGTTTTTT	CASSRTGGTNEKLFF
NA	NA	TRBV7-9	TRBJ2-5	TGTGCCAGCAGCCTACCTAACAGTCAAGAGACCCAGTACTTC	CASSLPNSQETQYF
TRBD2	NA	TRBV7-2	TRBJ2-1	TGTGCCAGCAGCTTGAGTAGCGGGGGGTCATCCTACAATGAGCAGTTCTTC	CASSLSSGGSSYNEQFF
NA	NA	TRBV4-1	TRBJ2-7	TGCGCCAGCAGCCAAGTGCAGGGGACCTACGAGCAGTACTTC	CASSQVQGTYEQYF
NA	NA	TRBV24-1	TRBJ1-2	TGTGCCACCAGTACAGGAGCTAACTATGGCTACACCTTC	CATSTGANYGYTF
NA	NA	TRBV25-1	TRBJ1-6	TGTGCCAGCATGGGCAGAAACCGTGATAATTCACCCCTCCACTTT	CASMGRNRDNSPLHF
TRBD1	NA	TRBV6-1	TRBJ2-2	TGTGCCAGCAGGGAACAGGGGGCTGCGAACACCGGGGAGCTGTTTTTT	CASREQGAANTGELFF
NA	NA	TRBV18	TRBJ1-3	TGTGCCAGCTCACCCATACAGGGAGTTGGAAACACCATATATTTT	CASSPIQGVGNTIYF
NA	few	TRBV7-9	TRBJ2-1	TGTGCCAGCAGCTTCCCATACGACAGTTACAATGAGCAGTTCTTC	CASSFPYDSYNEQFF
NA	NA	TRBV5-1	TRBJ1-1	TGCGCCAGCAGCTCTCTACAGAGGGACACTGAAGCTTTCTTT	CASSSLQRDTEAFF
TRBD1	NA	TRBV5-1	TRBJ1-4	TGCGCCAGCAGCTTTACAGGGGTAGGCGAAAAACTGTTTTTT	CASSFTGVGEKLFF